Below, 31 T cell receptor beta chains from the same sample are listed, as sequenced in a study of technical replicates of blood from a few donors (TCRdb year 2017). Library method: the immunoSEQ multiplex PCR assay. TCRdb mirrors the immuneACCESS table, restricted to in-frame sequences. Some clones are absent from its copies; in checked studies, under half trace to an unresolved V gene, and the reason for the others is unknown. The sample records around 50,000 clones, 80% to 95% of which are singletons. 3.9% of the sample belongs to the ten largest clones. The sequenced sample was PBMCs. The source is a human donor in good health. Some clones in this sample may be carry-over from other donors' samples.

The chain has TRBV19 and TRBJ1-1; D is unclear. The CDR3 extends over 17 amino acids. Trimming pared 1 base from V and 0 bases from J, leaving 15 bases between. Per germline, CDR1 LNHDA and CDR2 SQIVND (reference sequence). CDR3 nucleotide sequence: TGTGCCAGTAGTATAGGTATACAGTCACTGGTGAACACTGAAGCTTTCTTT. It encodes CASSIGIQSLVNTEAFF. Full variable domain (missing parts from reference TRBV19 and TRBJ1-1): DGGITQSPKYLFRKEGQNVTLSCEQNLNHDAMYWYRQDPGQGLRLIYYSQIVNDFQKGDIAEGYSVSREKKESFPLTVTSAQKNPTAFYLCASSIGIQSLVNTEAFFGQGTRLTVV.

V usage is TRBV6-6 and J usage is TRBJ1-1; a weak D match, TRBD1 (6 bases). CDR3 length equals 15 residues. CDR1 is MNHNY, CDR2 SVGAGI, per germline (reference sequence). The V end lost 5 bases, the J end lost 5 bases, and 18 bases lay between the germline ends. The CDR3 DNA sequence: TGTGCCAGCAGTGCCTCTGCGGGGGCGCTGACTGAAGCTTTCTTT. It yields the protein CASSASAGALTEAFF.

V is TRBV6-1 and J is TRBJ1-4, with D hard to call. Germline assignment: CDR1 MNHNS and CDR2 SASEGT. CDR3 size: 14 residues. V lost 4 bases and J lost 7, with 13 bases in between. The CDR3 DNA sequence: TGTGCCAGCAGTGTGCCTGGGAGCGCTGAAAAACTGTTTTTT. This gives the protein CASSVPGSAEKLFF.

The chain combines TRBV30 with TRBJ1-2, with D unresolved. The V gene lost 3 bases and the J gene lost 2 bases, with 10 bases spanning the gap. This CDR3 has 13 residues. Germline loops: CDR1 GTSNPN, CDR2 SVGIG (reference sequence). The chain's CDR3 is CAWRRSVNYGYTF. The DNA for the CDR3 is TGTGCCTGGAGGCGCTCCGTGAACTATGGCTACACCTTC. Drawing the rest from reference TRBV30 and TRBJ1-2, the complete variable domain is SQTIHQWPATLVQPVGSPLSLECTVEGTSNPNLYWYRQAAGRGLQLLFYSVGIGQISSEVPQNLSASRPQDRQFILSSKKLLLSDSGFYLCAWRRSVNYGYTFGSGTRLTVV.

The rearrangement uses TRBV6-1 and TRBJ1-6; TRBD1 aligns across 8 bases. This CDR3 contains 15 residues. The V gene end was trimmed by 2 bases and the J gene end by 9 bases; junction bases not matched to a gene: 6. The germline V gene encodes CDR1 MNHNS and CDR2 SASEGT. Written as DNA, the CDR3 is TGTGCCAGCAGTGAACGGGACAGGATAATTTCACCCCTCCACTTT. The encoded protein is CASSERDRIISPLHF.

This chain uses TRBV27 with TRBJ2-7; D uncertain. The length of the CDR3 is 12 residues. Germline CDR1 MNHEY, CDR2 SMNVEV (reference sequence). Trimming removed 11 bases from V and 4 bases from J, with 15 bases in between. CDR3 nucleotide sequence: TGTGCCCGCTGGTCAGTGAAGTACGAGCAGTACTTC. This translates into CARWSVKYEQYF.

CDR3 DNA: TGTGCCAGCAGCCCCGGGACACAGAACACTGAAGCTTTCTTT. Translation gives CASSPGTQNTEAFF. The chain links TRBV5-8 to TRBJ1-1, with a tentative D call TRBD1 (6 bases). This CDR3 has 14 amino acids. Germline loops: CDR1 SGHTS, CDR2 YDEGEE. Deletions cut 4 bases from V and 1 base from J, with 11 bases between.

V is TRBV6-1 and J is TRBJ2-5; 7 bases are a match to TRBD1. This CDR3 contains 16 residues. The trim removed 0 bases at V and 1 base at J, leaving 5 bases unmatched. Germline CDR1 and CDR2: MNHNS and SASEGT. CDR3 DNA: TGTGCCAGCAGTGAAGCGACAGGGAGTGGCCAAGAGACCCAGTACTTC. It yields the protein CASSEATGSGQETQYF.

A few counts support this clone. The chain has TRBV7-2 and TRBJ1-2; 7 bases line up with TRBD1. The junction had 0 bases not matched to a gene; V was cut back by 2 bases and J by 3 bases. CDR1 and CDR2 (germline): SGHTA, FQGNSA. CDR3 length: 13 amino acids. CDR3 DNA sequence: TGTGCCAGCAGCTTAACAGGGGACTATGGCTACACCTTC. Amino acid sequence: CASSLTGDYGYTF.

This chain uses TRBV5-1 with TRBJ2-3; D is ambiguous. Deletions cut 2 bases from V and 7 bases from J, with 14 bases between. This CDR3 region has 14 residues. From germline, CDR1 is SGHRS and CDR2 YFSETQ. The CDR3 sequence: CASSFSGSSYTQYF. Written as DNA, the CDR3 is TGCGCCAGCAGCTTCTCCGGGTCGTCATATACGCAGTATTTT.

The chain uses TRBV5-4 and TRBJ2-1; tentatively, D is TRBD2 (6 bases). Germline V gene sequence: CDR1 SGHNT, CDR2 YYREEE (reference sequence). This CDR3 comprises 14 residues. Trimming removed 3 bases from V and 5 bases from J, with 12 bases in between. The CDR3 region is CASSSKRGNNEQFF. The CDR3 nucleotides read TGTGCCAGCAGCTCCAAACGGGGGAACAATGAGCAGTTCTTC.

The sample holds a few counts of this clone. The rearrangement links TRBV30 to TRBJ1-4, with 7 bases identical to TRBD1. Germline lookup yields CDR1 GTSNPN and CDR2 SVGIG (reference sequence). J lost 5 bases, V lost 1 base, and 7 bases had no gene match. The CDR3 sequence is 15 residues long. CDR3 DNA sequence: TGTGCCTGGAGTGCTGGACAGGCACAGAATGAAAAACTGTTTTTT. This sequence encodes CAWSAGQAQNEKLFF.

This clone was seen a single time. The chain employs TRBV5-1 and TRBJ1-4; tentative D call: TRBD1 (5 bases). V gave up 2 bases and J gave up 7 bases, with 12 bases separating them. The CDR3 consists of 14 residues. Germline CDR1 SGHRS, CDR2 YFSETQ. In DNA, the CDR3 is TGCGCCAGCAGCTTACACCTAAGGGGTGAAAAACTGTTTTTT. Protein: CASSLHLRGEKLFF.

The chain combines TRBV5-1 with TRBJ2-2, with TRBD2 matching over 14 bases. V trimming: 5 bases; J trimming: 7 bases; junction bases outside the gene matches: 10. Germline CDR1 is SGHRS and CDR2 is YFSETQ. The CDR3 covers 17 residues. The CDR3 DNA reads as TGCGCCAGCAGACCGGGACTAGCGGGGGTGCGCGGCGGGGAGCTGTTTTTT. It translates to CASRPGLAGVRGGELFF.

As for this clone: The junction and the germline gene differ at one end; a read error may be behind it. The genes are TRBV7-8 and TRBJ1-4; D call uncertain. Germline V lookup: CDR1 SGHVS, CDR2 FQNEAQ. The CDR3 contains 14 residues. In DNA, the CDR3 is TGTGCCAGCACCTTACGATGGAGTTCCCGAGAACTGTTTTTT. This codes for CASTLRWSSRELFF.

The rearrangement joins TRBV2 to TRBJ2-1, with TRBD2 matching over 13 bases. This CDR3 spans 15 amino acids. Germline CDR1 SNHLY, CDR2 FYNNEI. The V gene end was trimmed by 7 bases and the J gene end by 9 bases; junction bases not matched to a gene: 9. In nucleotides, the CDR3 is TGTGCCAGCACCCAAGGGACTAGCGGGGATGGTGAGCAGTTCTTC. Its protein is CASTQGTSGDGEQFF.

The V call is TRBV7-3, the J call TRBJ2-1; the match to TRBD2 covers 8 bases. Per the germline V gene, CDR1 is SGHTA and CDR2 is FQGTGA. The CDR3 loop spans 15 amino acids. V was pared by 1 base and J by 4 bases, with 3 bases of the junction left unmatched. Written as DNA, the CDR3 is TGTGCCAGCAGCTTAATACCGGGAGGGTACAATGAGCAGTTCTTC. Translated: CASSLIPGGYNEQFF.

The chain couples TRBV7-6 to TRBJ1-1; possibly TRBD1 for D (5 bases). CDR3 size: 14 residues. The V gene lost 5 bases and the J gene lost 2 bases, with 12 bases spanning the gap. Germline V gene sequence: CDR1 SGHVS, CDR2 FNYEAQ. CDR3 sequence reads: CASSAGLTNTEAFF. The CDR3 nucleotides are TGTGCCAGCAGCGCGGGACTGACTAACACTGAAGCTTTCTTT.

The V and J genes are TRBV11-3 and TRBJ2-1; D is uncertain. The germline CDR1 and CDR2 sequences are SGHNT and YENEEA. The V gene lost 5 bases and the J gene lost 7 bases, with 24 bases spanning the gap. The length of the CDR3 is 17 residues. The CDR3 loop is CASSLSRFGTPGNEQFF. In nucleotides, the CDR3 is TGTGCCAGCAGCCTCAGTCGGTTCGGCACCCCCGGGAATGAGCAGTTCTTC.

The chain employs TRBV18 and TRBJ1-1, with 8 positions matching TRBD1. The CDR3 loop spans 15 amino acids. Germline V gives CDR1 KGHSH, CDR2 LQKENI. V shed 4 bases, J shed 1 base, and the junction held 5 bases outside the gene matches. The CDR3 region has the DNA TGTGCCAGCTCACTCGACGACAGGGGGAACACTGAAGCTTTCTTT. It encodes CASSLDDRGNTEAFF.

In this sample, this clone turned up once. The chain carries TRBV5-1 and TRBJ2-1, with 8 bases that match TRBD2. In germline, CDR1 is SGHRS, CDR2 YFSETQ. The CDR3 is made up of 16 amino acids. Losses at the gene ends were 4 bases for V and 7 bases for J; bases not matched to a gene: 13. CDR3: CASSAQRGLPSNEQFF. The CDR3 DNA is TGCGCCAGCAGCGCCCAGCGGGGGCTCCCCTCGAATGAGCAGTTCTTC.

V and J are TRBV9 and TRBJ1-2; D is perhaps TRBD1 (5 bases). The V gene lost 0 bases and the J gene lost 5 bases, with 23 bases spanning the gap. Germline lookup yields CDR1 SGDLS and CDR2 YYNGEE. The CDR3 extends over 18 amino acids. The CDR3 here is CASSVGGLGGSHFYGYTF. The DNA of the CDR3 is TGTGCCAGCAGCGTAGGGGGTTTGGGGGGTTCCCACTTTTATGGCTACACCTTC.

The chain joins TRBV6-5 to TRBJ1-1; 9 bases map to TRBD1. The CDR3 length is 15 residues. V shed 2 bases and J 4 bases; nucleotides not matched to a gene: 5. Germline V gene lookup returns CDR1 MNHEY and CDR2 SVGAGI. The CDR3 region is CASSYGGQGFTEAFF. CDR3 in DNA: TGTGCCAGCAGTTACGGCGGACAGGGGTTCACTGAAGCTTTCTTT.

V usage is TRBV7-9 and J usage is TRBJ2-5; 11 bases match TRBD1. This CDR3 is 14 amino acids long. J was trimmed by 4 bases and V by 3 bases; bases with no gene match: 1. CDR1 and CDR2 from the germline V gene are SEHNR and FQNEAQ (reference sequence). This CDR3 is CASSLDRGRETQYF. In nucleotides, the CDR3 is TGTGCCAGCAGCTTGGACAGGGGGCGAGAGACCCAGTACTTC.

The V call is TRBV7-9, the J call TRBJ2-1, with TRBD2 as a possible D gene (7 bases). The V gene's germline CDR1 is SEHNR and CDR2 FQNEAQ (reference sequence). The CDR3 consists of 18 residues. Trimming took 5 bases from V and 5 from J, leaving 25 bases between them. The CDR3 DNA reads as TGTGCCAGCAGCCTAGGGTTGGTGAGGGGGGGCGTCGACAATGAGCAGTTCTTC. This gives the protein CASSLGLVRGGVDNEQFF.

The sample holds one count of this clone. The rearrangement links TRBV4-2 to TRBJ2-5; 13 bases line up with TRBD2. There are 15 residues in the CDR3. The V and J ends lost 4 bases and 5 bases, in that order; junction bases with no gene match: 4. Germline loops: CDR1 LGHNA, CDR2 YNFKEQ. The CDR3 bases are TGTGCCAGCAGCCCGGGACTAGCGGGGAGTGAGACCCAGTACTTC. This encodes CASSPGLAGSETQYF.

The chain joins TRBV19 to TRBJ1-1; a possible D gene is TRBD1 (6 bases). V shed 8 bases and J shed 6 bases, with 10 bases lying between them. Germline V gene sequence: CDR1 LNHDA, CDR2 SQIVND (reference sequence). The CDR3 loop spans 11 amino acids. In DNA, the CDR3 is TGTGCCAGTGCCAGGGGATCTGAAGCTTTCTTT. It yields the protein CASARGSEAFF.

This clone was detected once. This chain connects TRBV18 to TRBJ1-1, with 9 bases fitting TRBD1. This CDR3 comprises 16 residues. Germline loops: CDR1 KGHSH, CDR2 LQKENI. J was trimmed by 4 bases and V by 1 base; bases with no gene match: 7. CDR3 sequence: CASSPLHRGLSTEAFF. The CDR3 region has the DNA TGTGCCAGCTCACCACTACACAGGGGGCTGAGCACTGAAGCTTTCTTT.

The chain joins TRBV2 to TRBJ2-7; 12 nucleotides align to TRBD2. This CDR3 is built from 15 residues. Trimming took 5 bases from V and 6 from J; bases not matched to a gene: 8. CDR1 and CDR2 (germline): SNHLY, FYNNEI. CDR3: CASSPRLAGVGEQYF. The CDR3 region has the DNA TGTGCCAGCAGTCCTCGACTAGCGGGGGTGGGCGAGCAGTACTTC.

This chain connects TRBV5-6 to TRBJ2-3, with TRBD2 matching over 11 bases. The CDR3 is 18 residues long. Germline V gene data show CDR1 as SGHDT and CDR2 as YYEEEE. The V gene end was trimmed by 6 bases and the J gene end by 8 bases; junction bases not matched to a gene: 20. CDR3 nucleotides: TGTGCCAGCACTCTGGCAGGGACTAGCGGTTCAAGGGGGGGTACGCAGTATTTT. Its protein product is CASTLAGTSGSRGGTQYF.

This chain joins TRBV7-8 and TRBJ1-1; the match to TRBD1 covers 7 bases. The CDR3 length is 13 residues. V lost 5 bases and J lost 5; bases outside the gene matches: 5. In germline, CDR1 is SGHVS, CDR2 FQNEAQ. CDR3 region: CASSRDRKTEAFF. The CDR3 region has the DNA TGTGCCAGCAGCCGGGACAGAAAAACTGAAGCTTTCTTT.